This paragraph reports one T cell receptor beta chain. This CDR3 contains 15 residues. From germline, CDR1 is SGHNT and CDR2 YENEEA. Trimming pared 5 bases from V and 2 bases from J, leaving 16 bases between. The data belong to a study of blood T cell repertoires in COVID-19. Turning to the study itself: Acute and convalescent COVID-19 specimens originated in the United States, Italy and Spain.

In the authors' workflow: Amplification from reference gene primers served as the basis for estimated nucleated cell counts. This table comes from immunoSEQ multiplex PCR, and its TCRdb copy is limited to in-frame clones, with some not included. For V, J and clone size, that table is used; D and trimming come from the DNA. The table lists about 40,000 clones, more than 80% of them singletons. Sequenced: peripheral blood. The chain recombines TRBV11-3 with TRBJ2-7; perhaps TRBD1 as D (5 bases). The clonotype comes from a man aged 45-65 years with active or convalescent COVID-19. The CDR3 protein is CASSLRTGPAYEQYF. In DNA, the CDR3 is TGTGCCAGCAGCCTAAGAACAGGTCCCGCCTACGAGCAGTACTTC.